This T cell receptor (beta chain) was obtained from a study of vaccination and CD4 T cells after COVID-19 (dated by TCRdb to between 2022 and 2023). At the level of the whole study: Convalescent patients had a positive SARS-CoV-2 result on nasal swab PCR, and of these patients, nine had mild disease and one had severe disease. Two doses of either the Pfizer-BioNTech BNT162b2 vaccine (n=8) or the Moderna mRNA-1273 vaccine (n=2) were administered to participants. In the convalescent cohort there were six males and four females, among whom were two Hispanic individuals, seven Caucasians, two Asians and one multiracial person. In about 11 COVID-19 convalescent patients and several infection-naive healthy vaccine recipients, the spike-specific CD4+ TCR repertoire before mRNA vaccination was compared with the repertoire after mRNA vaccination. Overlapping spike peptide pools from SARS-CoV-2 and from the common cold coronaviruses HCoV-NL63, HCoV-OC43 and HCoV-229E were used as culture stimuli. Post-COVID blood samples were collected from convalescent patients a median of around 100 days after diagnosis, with a range of about 30 to 180 days. Post-vaccine blood samples were obtained a median of around 74 days after the second vaccine dose, with a range of roughly 13 to 250 days. As controls, cultures received a CEFX viral epitope pool (the positive control), an HIV-1 Nef peptide pool (the negative control), or no peptide at all.

The paper's findings and limits, for the study overall: An increase in the median number of SARS-CoV-2-reactive clonotypes from 20 to 25 after infection to 38 after vaccination was observed, but the change was not found to be significant. Nearly all vaccine-specific clones in convalescent patients (304 of 307) were mono-reactive for SARS-CoV-2 spike rather than cross-reactive with common cold coronaviruses. Among convalescent patients, a median approximately 88% of the SARS-CoV-2-reactive clones seen after vaccination appeared only after vaccination, which suggests priming specific to the vaccine. Only a relatively small number of convalescent patients were included in the study, and early timepoints following natural infection were not analyzed.

Notes on this clonotype: Its target antigen remains unknown. Per-base quality was not reported, and no clone a single base away is much larger than it.

The label giving this sample's treatment or condition can be read as: roughly 10-day PBMC culture with coronavirus spike peptide pools or control peptides (ViraFEST assay). To expand antigen-specific T cells with peptide pools and then pick out the expanded clonotypes through TCR sequencing, the study relied on the ViraFEST assay. The convalescent patients' positive SARS-CoV-2 PCR tests were from March to December 2020, which was before the Alpha, Beta and Delta variants emerged in the United States. Each well held about 2.2 million PBMCs cultured in IMDM containing roughly 5% human AB serum and approximately 9.8 IU/ml IL-2, with about 10 ug/ml peptide pools added. Half of the culture medium was replaced with fresh IL-2-containing medium on days 3 and 7. After roughly 9 days of culture, CD4+ T cells were isolated by negative selection with the EasySep CD4+ T cell isolation kit. Ficoll-Paque Plus gradient centrifugation was used to isolate PBMCs from whole blood, and the isolated PBMCs were then either used fresh or cryopreserved at -140C. Triplicate wells were generally used for each culture condition.

The protocol used for the library was PCR. DNA from cultured CD4+ T cells underwent TCR sequencing with the Oncomine TCR Beta short-read assay at the Johns Hopkins FTIC core. The QIAamp micro DNA kit was used to extract genomic DNA from the cultured CD4+ T cells. Oncomine TCR Beta libraries from cultured CD4+ T cells were pooled with unique dual indexes and sequenced on an Illumina iSeq 100. As for how the authors treated the data: Non-productive sequences were filtered out, and CDR3s that did not start with C, did not end with F or W, or were shorter than 7 amino acids were discarded. The MANAFEST web application identified antigen-specific clonotypes by comparing peptide-stimulated wells against reference wells and other culture wells. Positive clones required FDR below 0.05, an odds ratio above 5, and productive frequency above 0.1% in at least two of three replicate wells. A clonotype counted as cross-reactive if it showed significant expansion both in the SARS-CoV-2 spike wells and in at least one common cold coronavirus spike condition. Levenshtein distances (stringdist) and unrooted phylogenetic trees (ape) in R version 3.6.1 were used to assess CDR3 homology. The public reads were quality trimmed at Q25 with fastp and then assembled into clones with MiXCR by TCRdb, keeping productive beta chains. Identical CDR3 protein sequences are pooled into one entry, listed with their most common genes and DNA. The authors' filters were not applied to this entry. The sample yields 7,200 or so distinct CDR3 sequences; roughly 57% were counted once. The top ten clones comprise roughly 36% of the sample.

The cysteine opens and the phenylalanine closes a CDR3 of 11 amino acids. Of all the DNA, just the CDR3 is kept, 33 bases in frame from base 1. V has 6 bases trimmed and J has 7 bases trimmed; junction bases matching no gene number 2. CDR1 KGHSH and CDR2 LQKENI were looked up in the germline V gene. This clonotype was obtained from a human donor who had recovered from COVID-19. The chain employs TRBV18 and TRBJ1-1; the junction holds 7 bases that match TRBD1. What was sequenced was CD4+ T cells from blood, cultured in vitro. The bases read TGTGCCAGCTCGAACAGGGGTGAAGCTTTCTTT. It encodes CASSNRGEAFF. Outside the CDR3, residues come from the reference TRBV18 and TRBJ1-1 proteins, so the full variable domain is: NAGVMQNPRHLVRRRGQEARLRCSPMKGHSHVYWYRQLPEEGLKFMVYLQKENIIDESGMPKERFSAEFPKEGPSILRIQQVVRGDSAAYFCASSNRGEAFFGQGTRLTVV.